A selection of T cell receptor beta chains follows, all from one sample in a study of prognosis after radiotherapy for stage I lung cancer. Each CDR3 protein gets one entry after TCRdb re-called the multiplex PCR reads with MiXCR. This repertoire shows 9,500 to 15,000 distinct CDR3 sequences, roughly 52% found once; its top ten account for 20% to 25%. Sample: PBMCs, taken before or after stereotactic body radiation therapy (not recorded which). These TCRs come from a donor older than 45 with non-small cell lung cancer. The CDR3 runs from the conserved cysteine through the conserved F or W. The order of the fields is V gene, D gene, J gene, clone size, CDR3 length, CDR3 protein, CDR3 DNA. D genes are given only for firm matches. Clone sizes are given selectively: once, few, many, or a class where the clone is expanded.

v_call: TRBV7-9; d_call: .; j_call: TRBJ2-7; clone_size: .; cdr3_length: 17; cdr3_aa: CASIPLGQGSRQYEQYF; cdr3_nt: TGTGCCAGCATCCCCTTGGGTCAGGGGTCCCGACAGTACGAGCAGTACTTC
v_call: TRBV9; d_call: .; j_call: TRBJ1-1; clone_size: many; cdr3_length: 13; cdr3_aa: CASSFSPGFEAFF; cdr3_nt: TGTGCCAGCAGCTTTAGTCCGGGGTTTGAAGCTTTCTTT
v_call: TRBV6-1; d_call: .; j_call: TRBJ2-2; clone_size: .; cdr3_length: 13; cdr3_aa: CASSEAPKLELFF; cdr3_nt: TGTGCCAGCAGTGAAGCGCCAAAGCTAGAGCTGTTTTTT
v_call: TRBV28; d_call: .; j_call: TRBJ1-2; clone_size: .; cdr3_length: 14; cdr3_aa: CASSHSIQGRDYTF; cdr3_nt: TGTGCCAGCAGCCACAGCATACAGGGAAGGGACTACACCTTC
v_call: TRBV19; d_call: TRBD1; j_call: TRBJ1-2; clone_size: .; cdr3_length: 14; cdr3_aa: CASTPTGAAYCYTF; cdr3_nt: TGTGCCAGTACCCCTACAGGGGCCGCCTATTGCTACACCTTC
v_call: TRBV9; d_call: TRBD2; j_call: TRBJ2-7; clone_size: .; cdr3_length: 16; cdr3_aa: CASSVQGSGSMGEQYF; cdr3_nt: TGTGCCAGCAGCGTACAAGGTAGCGGGAGTATGGGCGAGCAGTACTTC
v_call: TRBV7-8; d_call: TRBD1; j_call: TRBJ2-3; clone_size: .; cdr3_length: 14; cdr3_aa: CASSQTGRADTQYF; cdr3_nt: TGTGCCAGCAGCCAGACAGGGAGAGCAGATACGCAGTATTTT
v_call: TRBV6-1; d_call: TRBD1; j_call: TRBJ2-7; clone_size: .; cdr3_length: 14; cdr3_aa: CASTLDRQAREQYF; cdr3_nt: TGTGCCAGCACCCTGGACAGGCAGGCTCGCGAGCAGTACTTC
v_call: TRBV9; d_call: TRBD2; j_call: TRBJ2-1; clone_size: many; cdr3_length: 14; cdr3_aa: CASSAGLEAGKQFF; cdr3_nt: TGTGCCAGCAGCGCAGGACTAGAGGCGGGTAAGCAGTTCTTC
v_call: TRBV2; d_call: .; j_call: TRBJ2-2; clone_size: .; cdr3_length: 14; cdr3_aa: CASRTGVNTRELFF; cdr3_nt: TGTGCCAGCAGGACAGGAGTAAACACCAGGGAGCTGTTTTTT
v_call: TRBV9; d_call: TRBD1; j_call: TRBJ2-5; clone_size: many; cdr3_length: 16; cdr3_aa: CASSVAPGQGTETQYF; cdr3_nt: TGTGCCAGCAGCGTGGCCCCGGGACAGGGGACGGAGACCCAGTACTTC
v_call: TRBV30; d_call: TRBD1; j_call: TRBJ1-2; clone_size: medium-sized; cdr3_length: 13; cdr3_aa: CAWSGTGENGYTF; cdr3_nt: TGTGCCTGGAGTGGGACAGGGGAAAATGGCTACACCTTC
v_call: TRBV5-1; d_call: .; j_call: TRBJ1-1; clone_size: medium-sized; cdr3_length: 12; cdr3_aa: CASSYDSTEAFF; cdr3_nt: TGCGCCAGCAGCTATGACAGCACTGAAGCTTTCTTT
v_call: TRBV6-2/TRBV6-3; d_call: .; j_call: TRBJ1-6; clone_size: .; cdr3_length: 16; cdr3_aa: CASTSRGRRENSPLHF; cdr3_nt: TGTGCCAGCACCTCCCGGGGGCGCCGGGAGAATTCACCCCTCCACTTT
v_call: TRBV6-1; d_call: .; j_call: TRBJ2-1; clone_size: .; cdr3_length: 13; cdr3_aa: CASSASSYNEQFF; cdr3_nt: TGTGCCAGCAGTGCCAGTTCCTACAATGAGCAGTTCTTC
v_call: TRBV11-2; d_call: TRBD2; j_call: TRBJ2-7; clone_size: .; cdr3_length: 14; cdr3_aa: CASSLASGPYEQYF; cdr3_nt: TGTGCCAGCAGCTTAGCTAGCGGGCCCTACGAGCAGTACTTC
v_call: TRBV7-2; d_call: .; j_call: TRBJ2-3; clone_size: .; cdr3_length: 16; cdr3_aa: CASSLAVTSSTDTQYF; cdr3_nt: TGTGCCAGCAGCTTAGCCGTCACTTCTAGCACAGATACGCAGTATTTT
v_call: TRBV12-3/TRBV12-4; d_call: .; j_call: TRBJ2-7; clone_size: once; cdr3_length: 19; cdr3_aa: CASSSGRFRARDSAYEQYF; cdr3_nt: TGTGCCAGCAGTTCCGGGAGGTTCCGCGCCCGGGACAGTGCCTACGAGCAGTACTTC
v_call: TRBV11-2; d_call: .; j_call: TRBJ2-1; clone_size: .; cdr3_length: 12; cdr3_aa: CASSLSSFEQFF; cdr3_nt: TGTGCCAGCAGCTTAAGTAGTTTTGAGCAGTTCTTC
v_call: TRBV5-4; d_call: .; j_call: TRBJ1-2; clone_size: .; cdr3_length: 17; cdr3_aa: CASSLSPRGLSNYGYTF; cdr3_nt: TGTGCCAGCAGCCTGTCCCCTCGGGGACTTTCTAACTATGGCTACACCTTC
v_call: TRBV4-1; d_call: .; j_call: TRBJ1-2; clone_size: many; cdr3_length: 16; cdr3_aa: CASSQDQRSPIAGYTF; cdr3_nt: TGCGCCAGCAGCCAAGATCAGCGCTCCCCTATCGCGGGCTACACCTTC
v_call: TRBV30; d_call: TRBD1; j_call: TRBJ2-5; clone_size: .; cdr3_length: 15; cdr3_aa: CAWSPGQGDFETQYF; cdr3_nt: TGTGCCTGGAGCCCGGGACAGGGTGATTTCGAGACCCAGTACTTC
v_call: TRBV11-2; d_call: .; j_call: TRBJ2-7; clone_size: .; cdr3_length: 12; cdr3_aa: CASSPGGYEQYF; cdr3_nt: TGTGCCAGCAGCCCCGGGGGCTACGAGCAGTACTTC
v_call: TRBV5-1; d_call: .; j_call: TRBJ2-2; clone_size: .; cdr3_length: 15; cdr3_aa: CASSNGGTNTGELFF; cdr3_nt: TGCGCCAGCAGCAATGGCGGGACGAACACCGGGGAGCTGTTTTTT
v_call: TRBV9; d_call: .; j_call: TRBJ2-1; clone_size: .; cdr3_length: 13; cdr3_aa: CASSAISGNEQFF; cdr3_nt: TGTGCCAGCAGCGCCATATCCGGGAATGAGCAGTTCTTC
v_call: TRBV10-3; d_call: TRBD1; j_call: TRBJ2-7; clone_size: medium-sized; cdr3_length: 13; cdr3_aa: CAISGQGSFEQYF; cdr3_nt: TGTGCCATCAGCGGACAGGGGTCCTTCGAGCAGTACTTC
v_call: TRBV4-1; d_call: .; j_call: TRBJ2-3; clone_size: .; cdr3_length: 15; cdr3_aa: CASSQDEASLDTQYF; cdr3_nt: TGCGCCAGCAGCCAAGATGAAGCTAGTCTAGATACGCAGTATTTT
v_call: TRBV7-3; d_call: .; j_call: TRBJ1-1; clone_size: .; cdr3_length: 14; cdr3_aa: CASSSSGRNTEAFF; cdr3_nt: TGTGCCAGCAGCTCCTCGGGGAGGAACACTGAAGCTTTCTTT
v_call: TRBV16; d_call: .; j_call: TRBJ2-7; clone_size: medium-sized; cdr3_length: 12; cdr3_aa: CASSQSRYEQYF; cdr3_nt: TGTGCCAGCAGCCAATCGCGGTACGAGCAGTACTTC
v_call: TRBV27; d_call: .; j_call: TRBJ1-2; clone_size: medium-sized; cdr3_length: 13; cdr3_aa: CASSSLGDYGYTF; cdr3_nt: TGTGCCAGCAGTTCTTTGGGTGACTATGGCTACACCTTC
v_call: TRBV7-8; d_call: .; j_call: TRBJ1-1; clone_size: .; cdr3_length: 12; cdr3_aa: CASSFGATEAFF; cdr3_nt: TGTGCCAGCAGCTTTGGGGCCACTGAAGCTTTCTTT